This TCR beta chain is from a study of cytomegalovirus exposure and HLA in healthy donors. Vbeta (60) and Jbeta (13) primers were used in the PCR. Sequenced by immunoSEQ multiplex PCR; TCRdb stores in-frame clones only, minus some. The top ten hold 1.5% to 2% of the sample, which has around 190,000 clones, around nine tenths seen once. The CDR3 totals 18 residues. Germline V gene lookup returns CDR1 SGHRS and CDR2 YFSETQ. V trimming: 6 bases; J trimming: 2 bases; junction bases outside the gene matches: 14. The sample consisted of PBMCs. The receptor was derived from a woman aged 18-29 years in good health and CMV-seronegative. The rearrangement joins TRBV5-1 to TRBJ2-6, with 7 bases lining up with TRBD1. Here the CDR3 reads CASTLNPLTGAGANVLTF. The CDR3 bases are TGCGCCAGCACCCTCAATCCCCTTACAGGGGCTGGGGCCAACGTCCTGACTTTC.